Presented here are 28 T cell receptor beta chains from one specimen sequenced in a study of patients and donors after allogeneic stem cell transplantation. TCRdb processed the RT-PCR reads anew with MiXCR; each CDR3 protein has one entry. The sample holds about 2,100 distinct CDR3 sequences, roughly 1.5% seen once. Sequenced sample: blood, either unsorted or a sorted T cell fraction (not recorded which). These receptors all stem from a human donor who was either an allogeneic HSCT recipient or a stem cell or donor lymphocyte infusion donor (not recorded which). It is not recorded whose cells these are; they may come from a transplant donor.

This clonotype rates as medium-sized (0.01 to 0.1%). The J gene is TRBJ2-7, the V gene TRBV12-3 or TRBV12-4; D is unresolved. The CDR3 covers 13 residues. V was shortened by 8 bases and J by 3 bases, with 14 bases between the two germline ends. The CDR3 here is CASRAACYYEQYV. In DNA form, the CDR3 reads TGTGCCAGCCGCGCGGCCTGCTACTACGAGCAGTACGTC.

The chain uses TRBV12-3 or TRBV12-4 and TRBJ1-2; 10 nucleotides align to TRBD1. With 3 bases clipped from V and 8 bases from J, the junction kept 3 bases outside the gene matches. The CDR3 runs 13 residues. CDR3 coding DNA: TGTGCCAGCAGTTTGATGGGACAGGGGGGCTACACCTTC. Its translation: CASSLMGQGGYTF.

This clonotype is medium-sized by share. V gene TRBV7-2 combines with J gene TRBJ1-6, with D possibly being TRBD1 (5 bases). V lost 3 bases, J lost 8 bases, and 8 bases lay in between. Germline loops: CDR1 SGHTA, CDR2 FQGNSA. The CDR3 has 13 amino acids. The CDR3 spells CASSFPGDSPLHF. The CDR3 DNA reads as TGTGCCAGCAGCTTCCCGGGGGATTCACCCCTCCACTTT.

By its share, this clonotype is medium-sized. V gene TRBV7-9 combines with J gene TRBJ1-1; no firm D call. This CDR3 spans 13 amino acids. Trimming removed 2 bases from V and 0 bases from J, with 4 bases in between. Germline V gene sequence: CDR1 SEHNR, CDR2 FQNEAQ (reference sequence). The CDR3, as DNA: TGTGCCAGCAGCTTAATACTGAACACTGAAGCTTTCTTT. It is translated as CASSLILNTEAFF. Combining the CDR3 with reference TRBV7-9 and TRBJ1-1 gives the whole variable domain DTGVSQNPRHKITKRGQNVTFRCDPISEHNRLYWYRQTLGQGPEFLTYFQNEAQLEKSRLLSDRFSAERPKGSFSTLEIQRTEQGDSAMYLCASSLILNTEAFFGQGTRLTVV.

This clonotype is medium-sized. The CDR3, as DNA: TGTGCCAGCAGCTTAGAGACAGGGGACGAGCAGTACTTC. Protein product: CASSLETGDEQYF. The chain has TRBV7-2 and TRBJ2-7; TRBD1 aligns across 8 bases. The CDR3 length is 13 residues. V shed 1 base, J shed 5 bases, and the junction held 1 base outside the gene matches. From germline, CDR1 is SGHTA and CDR2 FQGNSA.

This clonotype is categorized as medium-sized. The chain combines TRBV6-1 with TRBJ1-1; no reliable D call. The CDR3 contains 13 residues. V lost 6 bases to trimming and J lost 3 bases, with 11 bases between them. Per germline, CDR1 MNHNS and CDR2 SASEGT. The CDR3 here is CASRHTVDTEAFF. For the CDR3, the DNA is TGTGCCAGCAGACATACAGTTGACACTGAAGCTTTCTTT.

Relative to its sample, this clonotype is medium-sized. The rearrangement links TRBV6-1 to TRBJ2-5; a weak D match, TRBD1 (5 bases). With 6 bases removed from V and 1 base from J, the gap between germline ends came to 15 bases. Germline V gene data show CDR1 as MNHNS and CDR2 as SASEGT. The CDR3 runs 15 residues. The CDR3 reads CASRKGAASQETQYF. The CDR3, as DNA: TGTGCCAGCAGGAAAGGGGCAGCTAGCCAAGAGACCCAGTACTTC.

This clonotype is classed as medium-sized. The rearrangement uses TRBV7-2 and TRBJ2-2; the match to TRBD2 covers 10 bases. V dropped 5 bases and J dropped 5; count of bases not matched to a gene: 8. The CDR3 has 16 residues. Germline-derived CDR1 and CDR2 are SGHTA and FQGNSA. The CDR3 DNA follows: TGTGCCAGCAGCCCCCCGGGACTAGCGTGGACCGGGGAGCTGTTTTTT. Its translation: CASSPPGLAWTGELFF. Filled out from reference TRBV7-2 and TRBJ2-2, the complete variable domain reads GAGVSQSPSNKVTEKGKDVELRCDPISGHTALYWYRQSLGQGLEFLIYFQGNSAPDKSGLPSDRFSAERTGGSVSTLTIQRTQQEDSAVYLCASSPPGLAWTGELFFGEGSRLTVL.

By sample share, this clonotype is medium-sized. The V and J genes are TRBV5-1 and TRBJ2-1, with 9 bases aligning to TRBD1. The length of the CDR3 is 15 residues. Germline V lookup: CDR1 SGHRS, CDR2 YFSETQ. Trimming took 4 bases from V and 4 from J; bases not matched to a gene: 6. The CDR3, as DNA: TGCGCCAGCAGCGTTGCCGGACAGGGGTACAATGAGCAGTTCTTC. Its translation is CASSVAGQGYNEQFF.

This clonotype is judged medium-sized. The chain employs TRBV4-3 and TRBJ2-5; the D is unclear. V lost 0 bases, J lost 3 bases, and 8 bases lay in between. Looked up from germline, CDR1 is LGHNA and CDR2 is YSLEER. The CDR3 has 14 residues. CDR3 amino acids: CASSQDTSKETQYF. The CDR3 region has the DNA TGCGCCAGCAGCCAAGATACGAGTAAAGAGACCCAGTACTTC.

This clonotype is categorized as large (0.1 to 1%). This chain joins TRBV2 and TRBJ2-7, with D perhaps TRBD2 (5 bases). The germline CDR1 and CDR2 sequences are SNHLY and FYNNEI. There are 13 residues in the CDR3. Trimming removed 6 bases at V and 4 bases at J, with 13 bases between. CDR3 sequence: CASSPRGQYEQYV. The CDR3 bases are TGTGCCAGCAGCCCTCGAGGGCAGTACGAGCAGTACGTC.

This clonotype is categorized as large. The chain joins TRBV7-2 to TRBJ2-3; 11 positions agree with TRBD2. V lost 5 bases to trimming and J lost 9 bases; unmatched junction nucleotides: 4. CDR1 and CDR2 (germline): SGHTA, FQGNSA. CDR3 length: 13 residues. The CDR3 DNA reads as TGTGCCAGCAGCGTTAGCGGGGGGGAAACGCAGTATTTT. Its protein product is CASSVSGGETQYF. Together with reference TRBV7-2 and TRBJ2-3, the CDR3 gives the full variable domain: GAGVSQSPSNKVTEKGKDVELRCDPISGHTALYWYRQSLGQGLEFLIYFQGNSAPDKSGLPSDRFSAERTGGSVSTLTIQRTQQEDSAVYLCASSVSGGETQYFGPGTRLTVL.

This clonotype qualifies as medium-sized. V and J are TRBV7-2 and TRBJ2-1; TRBD2 might be the D (5 bases). CDR1 and CDR2 (germline): SGHTA, FQGNSA. Trimming cost V 5 bases and J 15 bases, with 17 bases left between them. This CDR3 is 12 amino acids long. The CDR3 protein is CASSQEDSRRFF. The CDR3 bases are TGTGCCAGCAGCCAGGAGGATAGCAGGCGGTTCTTC.

Relative to its sample, this clonotype is large (0.1 to 1%). The rearrangement joins TRBV29-1 to TRBJ2-1; 7 nucleotides match TRBD1. The junction had 7 bases not matched to a gene; V was cut back by 6 bases and J by 5 bases. CDR1 and CDR2 (germline): SQVTM, ANQGSEA. The CDR3 consists of 13 residues. The DNA for the CDR3 is TGCAGCGTAGCGCTGACAGGGAACAATGAGCAGTTCTTC. This translates into CSVALTGNNEQFF.

By sample fraction, this clonotype is medium-sized. This chain uses TRBV27 with TRBJ1-1, with D possibly matching TRBD1 (5 bases). The CDR3 sequence is 13 residues long. CDR1 is MNHEY and CDR2 is SMNVEV in the germline V gene (reference sequence). Trimming stripped 7 bases from V and 0 bases from J, with 9 bases between. DNA of the CDR3: TGTGCCAGCACGGGACGGATGAACACTGAAGCTTTCTTT. It yields the protein CASTGRMNTEAFF.

By share, this clonotype ranks as medium-sized (0.01 to 0.1%). The genes are TRBV5-4 and TRBJ2-7, with TRBD2 identical over 9 bases. V shed 4 bases, J shed 6 bases, and the junction held 5 bases outside the gene matches. This CDR3 is built from 13 residues. Per germline, CDR1 SGHNT and CDR2 YYREEE (reference sequence). The CDR3 DNA is TGTGCCAGCAGCCCGGGACTAGCCTCCGAGCAGTACTTC. Its protein product is CASSPGLASEQYF. Using reference TRBV5-4 and TRBJ2-7 for the parts outside the CDR3, the full variable domain is ETGVTQSPTHLIKTRGQQVTLRCSSQSGHNTVSWYQQALGQGPQFIFQYYREEENGRGNFPPRFSGLQFPNYSSELNVNALELDDSALYLCASSPGLASEQYFGPGTRLTVT.

This clonotype is categorized as medium-sized. The rearrangement links TRBV4-1 to TRBJ1-5; D is unresolved. This CDR3 is 16 amino acids long. V lost 0 bases and J lost 1, with 10 bases in between. CDR1 and CDR2 (germline): MGHRA, YSYEKL. CDR3 sequence reads: CASSQDYSLSNQPQHF. CDR3 DNA sequence: TGCGCCAGCAGCCAAGATTACAGTCTGAGCAATCAGCCCCAGCATTTT.

This clonotype is judged medium-sized. The J gene is TRBJ2-7, the V gene TRBV28; the match to TRBD1 covers 9 bases. Germline V gene lookup returns CDR1 MDHEN and CDR2 SYDVKM. J lost 2 bases, V lost 6 bases, and 5 bases had no gene match. The CDR3 consists of 14 residues. This chain's CDR3 is CASRPRQGAYEQYF. The CDR3 coding sequence is TGTGCCAGCAGGCCAAGACAGGGGGCCTACGAGCAGTACTTC.

By sample fraction, this clonotype is medium-sized (0.01 to 0.1%). V is TRBV7-2 and J is TRBJ2-5; 11 positions match TRBD2. J gave up 4 bases and V 5 bases, and 6 bases lay outside the gene matches. From germline, CDR1 is SGHTA and CDR2 FQGNSA. This CDR3 comprises 15 residues. Here the CDR3 reads CASSTLAGGRETQYF. The DNA of the CDR3 is TGTGCCAGCAGCACCTTAGCGGGGGGGCGAGAGACCCAGTACTTC.

Relative to its sample, this clonotype is medium-sized (0.01 to 0.1%). The V and J genes are TRBV30 and TRBJ1-2; no firm D call. This CDR3 is built from 12 residues. Deletions cut 0 bases from V and 9 bases from J, with 11 bases between. Per the germline V gene, CDR1 is GTSNPN and CDR2 is SVGIG (reference sequence). CDR3 loop: CAWSVSDRRYTF. The CDR3, as DNA: TGTGCCTGGAGTGTGAGTGACCGGCGCTACACCTTC.

This clonotype ranks as medium-sized. The chain uses TRBV30 and TRBJ2-5; D not certain. Germline V gene sequence: CDR1 GTSNPN, CDR2 SVGIG (reference sequence). V lost 5 bases and J 2 bases, leaving 6 bases between the germline ends. CDR3 size: 11 residues. CDR3 nucleotides: TGTGCCTGGGGGCTACAAGAGACCCAGTACTTC. Its translation is CAWGLQETQYF.

J is TRBJ2-2 and V is TRBV5-4; 10 bases are a match to TRBD1. The length of the CDR3 is 16 residues. J gave up 7 bases and V 3 bases, and 9 bases lay outside the gene matches. The germline gives CDR1 SGHNT, CDR2 YYREEE (reference sequence). The CDR3 DNA sequence: TGTGCCAGCAGCTGGGGACAGGGGCGCGGTATCGGGGAGCTGTTTTTT. It specifies CASSWGQGRGIGELFF.

This clonotype qualifies as medium-sized (0.01 to 0.1%). V and J are TRBV6-4 and TRBJ2-7; 7 bases are a match to TRBD2. CDR1 MRHNA and CDR2 SNTAGT come from the germline V gene. Losses at the gene ends were 8 bases for V and 4 bases for J; bases not matched to a gene: 14. CDR3 length: 15 amino acids. CDR3 in DNA: TGTGCCAGCTGTCTCTGTGGGCGGGGGAAGTACGAGCAGTACGTC. As protein: CASCLCGRGKYEQYV.

A few counts support this clonotype. The CDR3 DNA follows: TGTGCCAGCTCACCGGACAGAGAGACCCAGTACTTC. Residues: CASSPDRETQYF. The rearrangement uses TRBV18 and TRBJ2-5; maybe TRBD1 (6 bases). The ends were cut back, 3 bases at V and 4 bases at J, with 6 bases in the middle. Germline CDR1 KGHSH, CDR2 LQKENI. The CDR3 has 12 residues.

Relative to its sample, this clonotype is medium-sized. This sequence joins TRBV6-2 or TRBV6-3 and TRBJ1-2; 8 bases map to TRBD1. The CDR3 has 12 residues. Unmatched junction bases numbered 3, after V lost 8 bases and J lost 4 bases. CDR1 is MNHEY, CDR2 SVGEGT, per germline. The CDR3 protein is CASGQGTYGYTF. Here the CDR3 DNA reads TGTGCCAGCGGACAGGGAACCTATGGCTACACCTTC.

The V call is TRBV7-2, the J call TRBJ2-5, with D perhaps TRBD2 (6 bases). The CDR3 extends over 12 amino acids. The germline V and J ends were trimmed by 1 base and 7 bases, with 7 bases remaining between them. The germline CDR1 and CDR2 sequences are SGHTA and FQGNSA. CDR3 bases: TGTGCCAGCAGCTTAGATAGCGGGACCCAGTACTTC. Translated: CASSLDSGTQYF.

By sample fraction, this clonotype is medium-sized. The chain has TRBV12-3 or TRBV12-4 and TRBJ2-3; maybe TRBD1 (6 bases). This CDR3 has 14 residues. Trimming removed 3 bases from V and 3 bases from J, with 10 bases in between. The CDR3 here is CASSLGARTDTQYF. CDR3 nucleotide sequence: TGTGCCAGCAGTTTGGGGGCGCGGACAGATACGCAGTATTTT.

This clonotype was picked up a small number of times. The chain combines TRBV7-2 with TRBJ1-2, with D possibly matching TRBD1 (5 bases). CDR3 length equals 13 residues. V shed 5 bases and J shed 5 bases, with 12 bases lying between them. CDR1 is SGHTA and CDR2 is FQGNSA in the germline V gene. The CDR3 loop reads CASSDGAAYGYTF. CDR3 bases: TGTGCCAGCAGCGACGGGGCTGCTTATGGCTACACCTTC.